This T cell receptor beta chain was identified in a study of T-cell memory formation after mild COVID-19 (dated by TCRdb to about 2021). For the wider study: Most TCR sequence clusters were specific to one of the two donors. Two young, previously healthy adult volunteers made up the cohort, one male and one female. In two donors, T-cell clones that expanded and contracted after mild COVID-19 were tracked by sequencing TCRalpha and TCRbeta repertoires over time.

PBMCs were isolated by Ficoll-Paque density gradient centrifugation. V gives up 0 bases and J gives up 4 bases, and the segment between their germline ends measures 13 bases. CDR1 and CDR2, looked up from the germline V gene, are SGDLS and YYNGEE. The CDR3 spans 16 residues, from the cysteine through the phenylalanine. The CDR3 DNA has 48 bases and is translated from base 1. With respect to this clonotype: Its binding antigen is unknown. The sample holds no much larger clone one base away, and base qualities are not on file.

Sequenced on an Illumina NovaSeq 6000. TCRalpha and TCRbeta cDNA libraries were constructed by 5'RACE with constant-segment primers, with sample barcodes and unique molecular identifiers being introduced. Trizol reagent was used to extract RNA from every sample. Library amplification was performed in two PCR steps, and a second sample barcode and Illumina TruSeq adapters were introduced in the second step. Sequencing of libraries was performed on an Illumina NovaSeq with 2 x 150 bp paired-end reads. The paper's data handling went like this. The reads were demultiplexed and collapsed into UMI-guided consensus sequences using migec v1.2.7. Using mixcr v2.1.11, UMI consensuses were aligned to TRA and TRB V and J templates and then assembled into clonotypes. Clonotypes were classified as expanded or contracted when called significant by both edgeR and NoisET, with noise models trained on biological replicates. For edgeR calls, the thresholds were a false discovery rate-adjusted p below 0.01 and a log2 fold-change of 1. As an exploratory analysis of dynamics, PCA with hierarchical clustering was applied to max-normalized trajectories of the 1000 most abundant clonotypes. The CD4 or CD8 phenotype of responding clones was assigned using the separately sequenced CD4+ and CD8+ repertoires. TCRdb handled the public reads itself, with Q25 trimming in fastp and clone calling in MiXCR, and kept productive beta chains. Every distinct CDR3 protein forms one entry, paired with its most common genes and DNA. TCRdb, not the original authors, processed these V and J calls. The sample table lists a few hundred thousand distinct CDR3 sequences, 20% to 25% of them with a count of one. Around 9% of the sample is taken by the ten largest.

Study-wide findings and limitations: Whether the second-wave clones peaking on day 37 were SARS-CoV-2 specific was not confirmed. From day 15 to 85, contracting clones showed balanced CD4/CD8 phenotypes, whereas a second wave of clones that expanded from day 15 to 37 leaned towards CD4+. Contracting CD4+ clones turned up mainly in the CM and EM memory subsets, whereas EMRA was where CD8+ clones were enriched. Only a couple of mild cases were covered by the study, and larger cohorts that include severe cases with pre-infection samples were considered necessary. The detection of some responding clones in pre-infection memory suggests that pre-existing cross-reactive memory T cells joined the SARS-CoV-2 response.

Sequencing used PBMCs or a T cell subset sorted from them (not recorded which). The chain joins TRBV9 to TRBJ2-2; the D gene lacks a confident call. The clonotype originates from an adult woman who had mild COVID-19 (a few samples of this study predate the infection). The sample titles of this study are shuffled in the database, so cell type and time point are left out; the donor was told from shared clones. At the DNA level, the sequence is TGTGCCAGCAGCGTAGGGGCCCTCCCGGGCACCGGGGAGCTGTTTTTT. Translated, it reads CASSVGALPGTGELFF. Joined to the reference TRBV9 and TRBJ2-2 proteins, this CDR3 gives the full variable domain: DSGVTQTPKHLITATGQRVTLRCSPRSGDLSVYWYQQSLDQGLQFLIQYYNGEERAKGNILERFSAQQFPDLHSELNLSSLELGDSALYFCASSVGALPGTGELFFGEGSRLTVL.